These 8 T cell receptor beta chains originate from one sample sequenced in a study of T cell responses to AZD1222 COVID-19 vaccine. TCRdb's table, derived via immunoSEQ multiplex PCR, lists solely in-frame clones and lacks some. This table holds 90,000 to 150,000 clones, 88% found once. The specimen was peripheral blood, collected 28 days after the second AZD1222 dose. The receptors derive from an adult who received the AZD1222 COVID-19 vaccine.

This clone was counted a single time. J is TRBJ1-4 and V is TRBV10-3, with 7 bases identical to TRBD1. V lost 5 bases and J lost 8; bases outside the gene matches: 2. Germline CDR1 and CDR2: ENHRY and SYGVKD. There are 12 residues in the CDR3. The CDR3, as DNA: TGTGCCATCAGTCCAGGGGGGGAAAAACTGTTTTTT. Residues: CAISPGGEKLFF.

The chain recombines TRBV6-6 with TRBJ2-3; no reliable D call. V was shortened by 4 bases and J by 3 bases, with 8 bases between the two germline ends. CDR1 and CDR2 (germline): MNHNY, SVGAGI (reference sequence). The CDR3 has 13 residues. The CDR3 coding sequence is TGTGCCAGCAGTTGGGTAGAAACAGATACGCAGTATTTT. This codes for CASSWVETDTQYF.

The chain has TRBV2 and TRBJ1-1; D call uncertain. The CDR3 spans 11 residues. V gave up 10 bases and J gave up 8 bases, with 14 bases separating them. Germline V lookup: CDR1 SNHLY, CDR2 FYNNEI. CDR3 in DNA: TGTGCCACCAACTTACATACCGAAGCTTTCTTT. Protein sequence: CATNLHTEAFF.

The V call is TRBV6-5, the J call TRBJ2-2; TRBD1 aligns across 7 bases. The germline V gene encodes CDR1 MNHEY and CDR2 SVGAGI. V shed 7 bases and J 3 bases; nucleotides not matched to a gene: 8. This CDR3 has 15 residues. The CDR3 DNA follows: TGTGCCAGCAAAACCGGGACAGAACACACCGGGGAGCTGTTTTTT. Residues: CASKTGTEHTGELFF.

The chain links TRBV28 to TRBJ2-1; unclear D gene. V lost 3 bases and J 10 bases, leaving 10 bases between the germline ends. Looked up from germline, CDR1 is MDHEN and CDR2 is SYDVKM. The CDR3 loop spans 12 amino acids. The CDR3 sequence: CASSFLLREQFF. CDR3 DNA: TGTGCCAGCAGTTTTTTGTTGCGGGAGCAGTTCTTC.

The chain joins TRBV7-2 to TRBJ1-2; 8 positions match TRBD1. This CDR3 comprises 14 residues. Germline CDR1 reads SGHTA; CDR2 reads FQGNSA. V lost 6 bases and J lost 5; bases outside the gene matches: 8. The CDR3 sequence is CASSHGQGWYGYTF. CDR3 in DNA: TGTGCCAGCAGTCACGGACAGGGATGGTATGGCTACACCTTC.

This chain connects TRBV6-2 or TRBV6-3 to TRBJ1-2; 8 bases align to TRBD1. V trimming: 6 bases; J trimming: 0 bases; junction bases outside the gene matches: 12. The CDR3 loop spans 17 amino acids. Germline CDR1 is MNHEY and CDR2 is SVGEGT. The CDR3 nucleotides read TGTGCCAGCAGCCCAACCACTCAGGGGGCGTCTAACTATGGCTACACCTTC. Translation gives CASSPTTQGASNYGYTF.

The genes are TRBV9 and TRBJ1-2; D is possibly TRBD1 (6 bases). In germline, CDR1 is SGDLS, CDR2 YYNGEE. The CDR3 loop spans 14 amino acids. Between the trimmed V and J ends, which lost 4 bases and 5 bases, there was a span of 15 bases. The CDR3 loop is CASSSHGGTYGYTF. The CDR3 DNA reads TGTGCCAGCAGCTCCCACGGGGGCACTTATGGCTACACCTTC.